This T cell receptor (beta chain) was profiled in a study of metastatic and nonmetastatic thyroid tumors. General study results and limits: TCR beta diversity was reportedly significantly higher in malignant thyroid tumors than benign nodules, in blood and tumor.

Germline assignment: CDR1 MNHNS and CDR2 SASEGT. The CDR3 runs to 12 residues. V lost 7 bases to trimming and J lost 3 bases, with 10 bases between them. This clone rates as medium-sized. Its cognate antigen is unknown. TCRdb re-analyzed the PCR reads using MiXCR. This table holds over 25,000 clones, roughly 15% found once. None of the patients had undergone any treatment ahead of thyroid surgery. This chain uses TRBV6-1 with TRBJ2-7; D call uncertain. Sequenced: blood. The clonotype originates from a female donor with papillary thyroid cancer or a benign thyroid nodule (not recorded which). Some clones in this sample may be carry-over from other donors' samples. The CDR3 region is CASTLERYEQYF. CDR3 in DNA: TGTGCCAGCACACTGGAACGCTACGAGCAGTACTTC.